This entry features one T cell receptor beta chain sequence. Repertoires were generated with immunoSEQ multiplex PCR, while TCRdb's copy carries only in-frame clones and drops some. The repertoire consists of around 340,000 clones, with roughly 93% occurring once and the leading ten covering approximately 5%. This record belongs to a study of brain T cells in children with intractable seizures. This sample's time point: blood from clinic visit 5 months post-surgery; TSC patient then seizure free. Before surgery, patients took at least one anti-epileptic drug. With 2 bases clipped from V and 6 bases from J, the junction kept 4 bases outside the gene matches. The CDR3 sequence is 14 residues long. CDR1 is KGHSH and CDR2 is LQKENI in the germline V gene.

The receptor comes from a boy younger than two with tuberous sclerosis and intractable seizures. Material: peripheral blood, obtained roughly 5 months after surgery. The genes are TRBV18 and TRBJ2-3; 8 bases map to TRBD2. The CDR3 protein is CASSPGERGDTQYF. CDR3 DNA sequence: TGTGCCAGCTCACCAGGGGAGCGGGGGGATACGCAGTATTTT.